This entry is about one T cell receptor beta chain. The data are from a study of early T cells in non-severe SARS-CoV-2 infection. At the level of the study: Bulk RNA isolated from unsorted whole blood underwent sequencing; chains were not paired.

This CDR3 contains 12 residues. V was trimmed by 4 bases and J by 4 bases, leaving 10 bases between them. Germline CDR1 SQVTM, CDR2 ANQGSEA. TCRdb ran MiXCR on the 5' RACE reads and lists one entry per CDR3 protein. The table lists tens of thousands of distinct CDR3 sequences, about 10% of them singletons, with about 13% in the top ten. The TCR originated in an adult who was a healthcare worker with PCR-confirmed SARS-CoV-2 infection or an uninfected control (not recorded which). Sequencing input: whole blood. The chain recombines TRBV29-1 with TRBJ1-2; possible D gene TRBD1, 5 bases. The chain's CDR3 is CSVGDGGYGYTF. The CDR3 DNA follows: TGCAGCGTTGGGGACGGAGGCTATGGCTACACCTTC.